A selection of T cell receptor beta chains follows, all from one sample in a study of cytomegalovirus exposure and HLA in healthy donors. Only in-frame clones appear in the TCRdb table, and some are missing; sequencing was by immunoSEQ multiplex PCR. Of over 150,000 clones in the sample, over 75% are singletons; the top ten hold 1.9%. Sequencing used PBMCs. The receptors come from a human donor in good health. CDR3s include the opening cysteine and the closing phenylalanine or tryptophan. The D gene is left open where the match is weak. Size tells how often a clone was seen (once, few, many) or the class of an expanded clone, and some rows leave it out.

CDR3 | DNA | D | V | size | J
CASSPQGGDEQYF | TGTGCCAGCTCCCCGCAAGGGGGGGACGAGCAGTACTTC | - | TRBV18 | - | TRBJ2-7
CASSPTGATLGEQYF | TGCGCCAGCAGCCCTACAGGGGCGACACTTGGAGAGCAGTACTTC | TRBD1 | TRBV5-1 | - | TRBJ2-7
CASSYQRVEAFF | TGCGCCAGCAGTTACCAACGGGTTGAAGCTTTCTTT | - | TRBV10-1 | - | TRBJ1-1
CASSDTGGGLRYTGELFF | TGTGCCAGCAGCGATACCGGAGGGGGCCTTCGATACACCGGGGAGCTGTTTTTT | - | TRBV7-6 | - | TRBJ2-2
CASSLTGDEKLFF | TGCGCCAGCAGCTTGACAGGGGATGAAAAACTGTTTTTT | TRBD1 | TRBV5-1 | - | TRBJ1-4
CASSHKFRDSYEQYF | TGCGCCAGCAGCCATAAATTTCGGGACTCCTACGAGCAGTACTTC | - | TRBV4-1 | - | TRBJ2-7
CSSSFGDGGADYGYTF | TGTTCCAGCAGCTTCGGGGATGGGGGGGCAGACTATGGCTACACCTTC | - | TRBV7-9 | - | TRBJ1-2
CASRSTGGGGYEQYF | TGTGCCAGCAGGTCTACAGGGGGTGGGGGCTACGAGCAGTACTTC | TRBD1 | TRBV27 | - | TRBJ2-7
CATSRDRGSGNTIYF | TGTGCCACCAGCAGAGATAGGGGCTCCGGAAACACCATATATTTT | - | TRBV15 | once | TRBJ1-3
CASSRDSSGNTIYF | TGTGCCAGCAGCCGAGACAGCTCTGGAAACACCATATATTTT | - | TRBV7-2 | - | TRBJ1-3
CASGGGDYGYTF | TGTGCCAGCGGAGGAGGGGACTATGGCTACACCTTC | - | TRBV2 | - | TRBJ1-2
CASRWHEQYF | TGTGCCAGCAGATGGCATGAGCAGTACTTC | - | TRBV21-1 | - | TRBJ2-7
CASSPIASGSYEQYF | TGTGCCAGCAGCCCTATAGCTAGCGGGTCCTACGAGCAGTACTTC | TRBD2 | TRBV6-1 | - | TRBJ2-7
CASSQNSGTARGKLFF | TGCGCCAGCAGCCAAAACTCCGGAACAGCCCGTGGGAAACTGTTTTTT | - | TRBV4-1 | - | TRBJ1-4
CASRGGRREAFF | TGTGCCAGCAGAGGGGGTCGACGTGAAGCTTTCTTT | - | TRBV2 | - | TRBJ1-1
CATSLTPVTDTQYF | TGTGCCACCTCCTTAACACCCGTAACAGATACGCAGTATTTT | - | TRBV6-6 | - | TRBJ2-3
CASSGDRGFGNTIYF | TGTGCCAGCAGTGGGGACAGGGGTTTCGGAAACACCATATATTTT | TRBD1 | TRBV6-1 | - | TRBJ1-3
CASRGLARVEQFF | TGTGCCAGTAGGGGACTAGCGAGGGTTGAGCAGTTCTTC | TRBD2 | TRBV19 | - | TRBJ2-1
CASSSGQPSQPQHF | TGCGCCAGCAGCTCTGGCCAACCCTCACAGCCCCAGCATTTT | - | TRBV5-1 | - | TRBJ1-5
CASSPGDRGYQETQYF | TGTGCTAGCAGCCCTGGTGACAGGGGGTACCAAGAGACCCAGTACTTC | TRBD1 | TRBV7-7 | - | TRBJ2-5
CASSPSQGASEAFF | TGTGCCAGCAGCCCCAGCCAGGGGGCGAGTGAAGCTTTCTTT | TRBD1 | TRBV11-3 | - | TRBJ1-1
CASRSGTGYNEQFF | TGTGCCAGCAGATCCGGGACAGGCTACAATGAGCAGTTCTTC | TRBD1 | TRBV28 | - | TRBJ2-1
CASSQRTSGVWETQYF | TGTGCCAGCAGCCAAAGGACTAGCGGGGTATGGGAGACCCAGTACTTC | TRBD2 | TRBV7-9 | - | TRBJ2-5
CASSGGGDYNEQFF | TGTGCCAGTAGTGGCGGGGGTGACTACAATGAGCAGTTCTTC | TRBD2 | TRBV19 | few | TRBJ2-1
CASSSPTGSLHEQYF | TGTGCCAGCAGTTCACCGACAGGTTCCCTCCACGAGCAGTACTTC | - | TRBV28 | - | TRBJ2-7
CAAVGGLAGGEQYF | TGTGCCGCGGTCGGGGGACTAGCGGGGGGCGAGCAGTACTTC | TRBD2 | TRBV10-3 | - | TRBJ2-7
CASSLGQGRGNQPQHF | TGTGCCAGCAGCCTTGGACAGGGGCGAGGCAATCAGCCCCAGCATTTT | TRBD1 | TRBV7-2 | - | TRBJ1-5
CASSIEIPIEPYGYTF | TGTGCCAGTAGTATCGAGATCCCCATAGAACCTTATGGCTACACCTTC | - | TRBV19 | - | TRBJ1-2
CASSLLDRGDNSPLHF | TGTGCCAGCAGCTTGTTGGACAGGGGCGATAATTCACCCCTCCACTTT | TRBD1 | TRBV7-9 | - | TRBJ1-6
CASRADRVIQETQYF | TGTGCCAGCAGGGCTGACAGGGTGATCCAAGAGACCCAGTACTTC | TRBD1 | TRBV6-1 | - | TRBJ2-5
CASSSAGAYGYTF | TGTGCCAGCAGCAGCGCGGGGGCCTATGGCTACACCTTC | - | TRBV7-9 | few | TRBJ1-2